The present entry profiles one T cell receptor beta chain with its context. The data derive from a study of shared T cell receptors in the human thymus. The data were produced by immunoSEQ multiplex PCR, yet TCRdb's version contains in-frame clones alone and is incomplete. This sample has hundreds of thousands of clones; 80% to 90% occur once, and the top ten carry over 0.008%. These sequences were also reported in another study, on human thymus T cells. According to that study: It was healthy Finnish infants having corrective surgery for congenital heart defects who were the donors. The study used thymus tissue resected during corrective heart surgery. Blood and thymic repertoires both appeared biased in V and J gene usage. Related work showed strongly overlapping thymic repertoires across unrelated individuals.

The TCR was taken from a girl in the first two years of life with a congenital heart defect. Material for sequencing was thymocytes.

CDR3 sequence (DNA): TGTGCCAGCAGCGCCTTCGCCGGGACAGGGGAATACGAGCAGTACTTC. This codes for CASSAFAGTGEYEQYF. This sequence joins TRBV9 and TRBJ2-7; 10 bases line up with TRBD1. Germline CDR1 reads SGDLS; CDR2 reads YYNGEE. This CDR3 has 16 residues. V was clipped by 3 bases and J by 4 bases; unmatched bases: 10.